This T cell receptor beta chain emerged from a study of T cell changes during pregnancy in multiple sclerosis. Germline CDR1 reads LNHNV; CDR2 reads YYDKDF (reference sequence). V was shortened by 0 bases and J by 7 bases, with 12 bases between the two germline ends. CDR3 length: 15 amino acids. Produced via immunoSEQ multiplex PCR; TCRdb's table is partial and in-frame only. Of 75,000 to 100,000 clones listed, 90% to 95% are singletons. This TCR derives from a female donor in good health, enrolled as a control in a pregnancy study. V is TRBV15 and J is TRBJ1-4; D is possibly TRBD1 (5 bases). The starting material was peripheral blood, obtained after pregnancy. CDR3 in amino acids: CATSRDRDIGEKLFF. The CDR3 DNA reads TGTGCCACCAGCAGAGACAGGGATATCGGTGAAAAACTGTTTTTT.